The 11 T cell receptor beta chains reported below all come from one sample, sequenced in a study of long-term antiretroviral therapy in people with HIV. The run of the v3.0 immunoSEQ assay was at survey level. Clones were read by immunoSEQ multiplex PCR, and TCRdb kept only the in-frame ones, dropping some. The sample yields roughly 36,000 clones, under 90% seen once. The specimen was unsorted PBMCs, collected 0.4 years before starting antiretroviral therapy. These receptor sequences come from a man aged 18 to 35 with HIV.

V usage is TRBV6-6 and J usage is TRBJ2-2; D is perhaps TRBD1 (6 bases). V was pared by 6 bases and J by 3 bases, with 11 bases between. From germline, CDR1 is MNHNY and CDR2 SVGAGI (reference sequence). The CDR3 runs to 14 residues. CDR3 DNA sequence: TGTGCCAGCAGCGCCCAGGGGTACACCGGGGAGCTGTTTTTT. Residues: CASSAQGYTGELFF.

The V call is TRBV15, the J call TRBJ2-3; D is unclear. The V end lost 1 base, the J end lost 4 bases, and 3 bases lay between the germline ends. The germline CDR1 and CDR2 sequences are LNHNV and YYDKDF (reference sequence). The length of the CDR3 is 12 residues. CDR3 DNA sequence: TGTGCCACCAGCAGAGTGGCAGATACGCAGTATTTT. It codes for CATSRVADTQYF.

The chain employs TRBV7-3 and TRBJ2-3; 7 bases match TRBD2. With V trimmed by 2 bases and J by 2 bases, 1 base remained unmatched. Germline CDR1 and CDR2: SGHTA and FQGTGA. The CDR3 covers 14 residues. CDR3: CASSLRGDTDTQYF. The DNA of the CDR3 is TGTGCCAGCAGCTTACGGGGGGACACAGATACGCAGTATTTT.

The V call is TRBV4-3, the J call TRBJ1-1, with 8 nucleotides matching TRBD1. J gave up 11 bases and V 1 base, and 6 bases lay outside the gene matches. The germline CDR1 and CDR2 sequences are LGHNA and YSLEER. CDR3 length: 13 residues. CDR3 sequence: CASSQGTGTTAFF. In DNA, the CDR3 is TGCGCCAGCAGCCAAGGGACAGGGACAACGGCTTTCTTT.

V and J are TRBV2 and TRBJ2-1; D is possibly TRBD1 (6 bases). In germline, CDR1 is SNHLY, CDR2 FYNNEI. With 6 bases removed from V and 4 bases from J, the gap between germline ends came to 10 bases. CDR3 length equals 13 residues. The CDR3 reads CASSPQGYNEQFF. The CDR3 DNA follows: TGTGCCAGCAGCCCACAGGGATACAATGAGCAGTTCTTC.

This clone was found once. This chain connects TRBV28 to TRBJ1-1; D remains unclear. The germline CDR1 and CDR2 sequences are MDHEN and SYDVKM. Deletions cut 4 bases from V and 7 bases from J, with 13 bases between. This CDR3 has 13 amino acids. The CDR3 nucleotides read TGTGCCAGCAGTTATCGGGCGACGGGTGAAGCTTTCTTT. This gives the protein CASSYRATGEAFF.

The rearrangement uses TRBV7-3 and TRBJ2-1, with a weak D call TRBD2 (6 bases). The CDR3 contains 13 residues. Germline V gene sequence: CDR1 SGHTA, CDR2 FQGTGA. The V end lost 7 bases, the J end lost 4 bases, and 11 bases lay between the germline ends. CDR3: CASTGAGYNEQFF. CDR3 in DNA: TGTGCCAGCACCGGGGCGGGGTACAATGAGCAGTTCTTC.

The rearrangement joins TRBV9 to TRBJ1-3; 10 bases align to TRBD1. CDR3 length: 15 residues. CDR1 and CDR2 from the germline V gene are SGDLS and YYNGEE. The V gene end was trimmed by 3 bases and the J gene end by 4 bases; junction bases not matched to a gene: 4. CDR3 sequence (DNA): TGTGCCAGCAGCGGACAGGGGGCGTGGGGAAACACCATATATTTT. It codes for CASSGQGAWGNTIYF.

The chain employs TRBV27 and TRBJ2-7, with 9 bases matching TRBD1. Germline CDR1 reads MNHEY; CDR2 reads SMNVEV (reference sequence). CDR3 length: 15 residues. With 2 bases clipped from V and 1 base from J, the junction kept 3 bases outside the gene matches. This CDR3 is CASSLIGQGSYEQYF. CDR3 DNA: TGTGCCAGCAGTTTAATCGGACAGGGGTCCTACGAGCAGTACTTC.

The V call is TRBV5-6, the J call TRBJ1-1, with D perhaps matching TRBD1 (5 bases). The V end lost 0 bases, the J end lost 0 bases, and 15 bases lay between the germline ends. Germline V gene sequence: CDR1 SGHDT, CDR2 YYEEEE. The CDR3 totals 17 residues. This CDR3 is CASSLDRKHYVNTEAFF. CDR3 nucleotides: TGTGCCAGCAGCTTGGACAGGAAACATTACGTGAACACTGAAGCTTTCTTT.

The V gene is TRBV19, the J gene TRBJ2-4, with D perhaps assigned TRBD1 or TRBD2 (7 bases each). The germline V gene has CDR1 LNHDA and CDR2 SQIVND (reference sequence). The V end lost 2 bases, the J end lost 4 bases, and 9 bases lay between the germline ends. The CDR3 extends over 14 amino acids. The CDR3 nucleotides read TGTGCCAGTAGTATACAGGGGGGGAAAAACATTCAGTACTTC. Its translation: CASSIQGGKNIQYF.